Each of the 25 T cell receptor beta chains below was sequenced from the same sample in a study of identifying expanded T cells in peripheral blood. TCRdb keeps only in-frame clones here, not all; method: immunoSEQ multiplex PCR. The sample has roughly 130,000 clones; about 86% are singletons. Source material: blood. These TCRs come from a person between 18 and 75 years old in good health.

CDR3 nucleotide sequence: TGTGCCAGCAGCAACCCTGGACGCCGCACAGATACGCAGTATTTT. Amino acids: CASSNPGRRTDTQYF. The chain is built from TRBV5-4 and TRBJ2-3; the D is unclear. Germline values: CDR1 SGHNT, CDR2 YYREEE (reference sequence). The CDR3 is 15 amino acids. V lost 4 bases and J 1 base, leaving 13 bases between the germline ends.

The CDR3: CASGPKNIQYF. CDR3 DNA: TGTGCCAGTGGGCCCAAAAACATTCAGTACTTC. The chain combines TRBV6-6 with TRBJ2-4; D remains ambiguous. Germline CDR1 MNHNY, CDR2 SVGAGI (reference sequence). V gave up 9 bases and J gave up 2 bases, with 5 bases separating them. The CDR3 contains 11 residues.

The chain has TRBV29-1 and TRBJ1-2; D ambiguous. V lost 1 base and J lost 3, with 6 bases in between. This CDR3 has 12 residues. The V gene's germline CDR1 is SQVTM and CDR2 ANQGSEA. CDR3 loop: CSVEVRDYGYTF. In DNA form, the CDR3 reads TGCAGCGTTGAAGTACGGGACTATGGCTACACCTTC. Full variable domain (outside the CDR3, taken from reference TRBV29-1 and TRBJ1-2): SAVISQKPSRDICQRGTSLTIQCQVDSQVTMMFWYRQQPGQSLTLIATANQGSEATYESGFVIDKFPISRPNLTFSTLTVSNMSPEDSSIYLCSVEVRDYGYTFGSGTRLTVV.

This clone appeared a few times. This chain joins TRBV18 and TRBJ2-7; perhaps TRBD2 as D (7 bases). Germline V lookup: CDR1 KGHSH, CDR2 LQKENI. There are 16 residues in the CDR3. V was cut by 3 bases and J by 4 bases, with 19 bases left in between. The CDR3 region has the DNA TGTGCCAGCTCACCCAGAGGGGGGGAGTTCGCGTACGAGCAGTACTTC. The encoded protein is CASSPRGGEFAYEQYF.

The chain carries TRBV5-1 and TRBJ1-3, with 7 bases matching TRBD1. Trimming removed 4 bases from V and 4 bases from J; junction bases left unmatched: 11. This CDR3 is built from 16 residues. CDR1 is SGHRS, CDR2 YFSETQ, per germline. The CDR3: CASSGSPGGNGNTIYF. CDR3 DNA: TGCGCCAGCAGCGGTTCCCCAGGGGGGAACGGAAACACCATATATTTT.

The gene calls are TRBV11-2 and TRBJ2-3; tentatively, D is TRBD2 (5 bases). Between the trimmed V and J ends, which lost 5 bases and 4 bases, there was a span of 13 bases. Germline V gene sequence: CDR1 SGHAT, CDR2 FQNNGV. The CDR3 sequence is 14 residues long. The CDR3 spells CASSLAVIPDTQYF. CDR3 nucleotides: TGTGCCAGCAGCCTAGCTGTCATCCCAGATACGCAGTATTTT.

This clone was observed a few times. The rearrangement uses TRBV29-1 and TRBJ2-1; D might be TRBD1 (5 bases). Trimming stripped 7 bases from V and 8 bases from J, with 12 bases between. This CDR3 is built from 11 residues. Germline V gene sequence: CDR1 SQVTM, CDR2 ANQGSEA. The CDR3 loop reads CSARWGYEQFF. The CDR3 region has the DNA TGCAGCGCCCGGTGGGGCTATGAGCAGTTCTTC.

The rearrangement joins TRBV6-1 to TRBJ2-7; D not resolved. Germline-derived CDR1 and CDR2 are MNHNS and SASEGT. The V end was cut by 3 bases, the J end by 2 bases, with 11 bases between. The CDR3 contains 14 residues. In nucleotides, the CDR3 is TGTGCCAGCAGTGAGGGAAGTCCCCCCTACGAGCAGTACTTC. It encodes CASSEGSPPYEQYF.

V gene TRBV7-9 combines with J gene TRBJ2-7; D remains ambiguous. CDR1 and CDR2 from the germline V gene are SEHNR and FQNEAQ (reference sequence). The V end lost 10 bases, the J end lost 6 bases, and 16 bases lay between the germline ends. The CDR3 is made up of 12 amino acids. CDR3 protein: CATFGPGSEQYF. The CDR3 bases are TGTGCCACCTTCGGACCTGGTTCCGAGCAGTACTTC.

This clone was seen just once. V is TRBV5-1 and J is TRBJ2-1; weak D call: TRBD2 (6 bases). With 0 bases removed from V and 3 bases from J, the gap between germline ends came to 13 bases. Germline lookup yields CDR1 SGHRS and CDR2 YFSETQ. The CDR3 has 16 residues. Here the CDR3 DNA reads TGCGCCAGCAGCTTGGATAGCGGAGTTAGCTACAATGAGCAGTTCTTC. This encodes CASSLDSGVSYNEQFF.

V gene TRBV7-2 combines with J gene TRBJ2-7; no firm D call. Between the trimmed V and J ends, which lost 2 bases and 8 bases, there was a span of 10 bases. Germline loops: CDR1 SGHTA, CDR2 FQGNSA. There are 12 residues in the CDR3. The CDR3 nucleotides are TGTGCCAGCAGCTTAAGCGCCTTTAAGCAGTACTTC. Translating gives CASSLSAFKQYF.

The chain couples TRBV6-1 to TRBJ2-2; no firm D call. The CDR3 consists of 11 residues. CDR1 is MNHNS and CDR2 is SASEGT in the germline V gene. Trimming removed 8 bases from V and 2 bases from J, with 3 bases in between. In DNA, the CDR3 is TGTGCCAGCTCCAACACCGGGGAGCTGTTTTTT. This gives the protein CASSNTGELFF.

The V call is TRBV27, the J call TRBJ2-3; D gene uncertain. The ends were cut back, 0 bases at V and 1 base at J, with 11 bases in the middle. Looked up from germline, CDR1 is MNHEY and CDR2 is SMNVEV (reference sequence). The CDR3 spans 16 residues. As DNA, the CDR3 is TGTGCCAGCAGTTTATCGGTCTACCCCGGCACAGATACGCAGTATTTT. Amino acid sequence: CASSLSVYPGTDTQYF.

This rearrangement joins TRBV29-1 to TRBJ1-1, with D possibly matching TRBD1 (5 bases). The CDR3 length is 14 residues. V was pared by 5 bases and J by 4 bases, with 17 bases between. Germline V gene lookup returns CDR1 SQVTM and CDR2 ANQGSEA. The CDR3 DNA is TGCAGCGTTCTGACAGTCTCTATTAGCACTGAAGCTTTCTTT. It yields the protein CSVLTVSISTEAFF.

CDR3 protein: CASSRQGEETQYF. The CDR3 nucleotides are TGTGCCAGCAGCCGACAGGGGGAAGAGACCCAGTACTTC. The V gene is TRBV7-2, the J gene TRBJ2-5; 9 bases are a match to TRBD1. V was clipped by 5 bases and J by 3 bases; unmatched bases: 1. The CDR3 spans 13 residues. Germline V gives CDR1 SGHTA, CDR2 FQGNSA.

This clone was detected once. The chain couples TRBV19 to TRBJ1-1, with D uncertain. This CDR3 region has 12 residues. V lost 6 bases, J lost 4 bases, and 9 bases lay in between. CDR1 is LNHDA and CDR2 is SQIVND in the germline V gene (reference sequence). CDR3 sequence (DNA): TGTGCCAGTAGACTAGCGGGCACTGAAGCTTTCTTT. Translated: CASRLAGTEAFF.

The chain employs TRBV5-6 and TRBJ1-1, with D perhaps TRBD1 (6 bases). The CDR3 is 16 residues long. Trimming cost V 4 bases and J 5 bases, with 21 bases left between them. The germline CDR1 and CDR2 sequences are SGHDT and YYEEEE. CDR3: CASSGLWAGEGTEAFF. CDR3 DNA sequence: TGTGCCAGCAGCGGCCTGTGGGCAGGGGAAGGGACTGAAGCTTTCTTT.

This chain uses TRBV4-1 with TRBJ1-1; D unclear. Germline CDR1 and CDR2: MGHRA and YSYEKL. Trimming removed 0 bases from V and 3 bases from J, with 5 bases in between. The CDR3 loop spans 13 amino acids. CDR3: CASSQDGDTEAFF. CDR3 bases: TGCGCCAGCAGCCAAGATGGGGACACTGAAGCTTTCTTT.

The rearrangement uses TRBV19 and TRBJ2-7; 7 bases fit TRBD2. The CDR3 is 19 residues long. Per the germline V gene, CDR1 is LNHDA and CDR2 is SQIVND (reference sequence). Trimming took 5 bases from V and 0 from J; bases not matched to a gene: 19. The CDR3 reads CASSSNRGSVGKYSYEQYF. CDR3 coding DNA: TGTGCCAGTAGTTCAAACCGCGGGAGCGTCGGCAAGTACTCCTACGAGCAGTACTTC.

V is TRBV2 and J is TRBJ1-1; D gene unclear. CDR1 and CDR2 from the germline V gene are SNHLY and FYNNEI. This CDR3 is built from 12 residues. V was clipped by 7 bases and J by 7 bases, with 13 bases between them. The CDR3 DNA follows: TGTGCCAGCACCCAAGGAGACTTTGAAGCTTTCTTT. Translating it yields CASTQGDFEAFF.

The V gene is TRBV28, the J gene TRBJ1-1, with D uncertain. The CDR3 has 13 residues. Trimming took 7 bases from V and 1 from J, leaving 10 bases between them. Germline-derived CDR1 and CDR2 are MDHEN and SYDVKM. CDR3 amino acids: CASTGSRNTEAFF. In DNA form, the CDR3 reads TGTGCCAGCACCGGGTCACGGAACACTGAAGCTTTCTTT.

A note on this clone: It is likely a read error, because the conserved phenylalanine at the end of the CDR3 is missing. Because the CDR3's place on the DNA is in doubt, the DNA is left out and the CDR3 is given as listed by TCRdb. V is TRBV21-1 and J is TRBJ1-2; the table's D call, TRBD1, has no DNA check behind it. TRBV21-1 is assigned pseudogene status. Both ends counted, the CDR3 spans 10 residues. The CDR3 is CASRKTGTQD.

The gene calls are TRBV7-6 and TRBJ2-2; D is unclear. The CDR3 is made up of 12 amino acids. Germline loops: CDR1 SGHVS, CDR2 FNYEAQ. V was cut by 7 bases and J by 2 bases, with 5 bases left in between. Here the CDR3 reads CASTTNTGELFF. As DNA, the CDR3 is TGTGCCAGCACCACAAACACCGGGGAGCTGTTTTTT.

As to this clone: Other DNA sequences in the sample encode the same CDR3. The chain carries TRBV5-8 and TRBJ1-2; 8 nucleotides align to TRBD1. The germline V gene encodes CDR1 SGHTS and CDR2 YDEGEE. The CDR3 has 13 residues. V was pared by 4 bases and J by 5 bases, with 4 bases of the junction left unmatched. The CDR3 loop is CASSPDRDYGYTF. The CDR3 bases are TGTGCCAGCAGCCCGGACAGGGATTATGGCTACACCTTC.

The chain uses TRBV10-1 and TRBJ2-1, with 11 bases identical to TRBD1. Germline loops: CDR1 WNHNN, CDR2 SYGVQD (reference sequence). The CDR3 loop spans 14 amino acids. The V gene end was trimmed by 5 bases and the J gene end by 6 bases; junction bases not matched to a gene: 3. In nucleotides, the CDR3 is TGCGCCAGCAGTCCCGGGACAGGGGGCAATGAGCAGTTCTTC. As protein: CASSPGTGGNEQFF.